The count of the clone carrying this T cell receptor (beta chain) is one. Its antigen is not identified. Clinical symptoms, serum thyroxine and TRAb, thyroid ultrasound and orbital computed tomography were used for the diagnoses. The germline CDR1 and CDR2 sequences are SGDLS and YYNGEE. The CDR3 length is 15 residues. V gave up 0 bases and J gave up 4 bases, with 14 bases separating them. The data were obtained in a study of T cells in Graves' hyperthyroidism and ophthalmopathy. General study points: Patients with ophthalmopathy were separated from those with stable hyperthyroidism by a 13 V-J model. Most expanded thyroid clonotypes above 0.001 also appeared in blood.

There were TCR beta CDR3 regions amplified from RNA transcripts. HTBI primers were employed in a first-round RT-PCR of the TCR CDR3. One entry per CDR3 protein results from TCRdb running MiXCR on the multiplex PCR reads. The sample lists just over 550,000 distinct CDR3 sequences, 46% occurring once. The J gene is TRBJ2-7, the V gene TRBV9, with D maybe TRBD1 (7 bases). Source material: peripheral blood or thyroid tissue (not recorded which). This sequence originates from a woman younger than 35 with Graves' hyperthyroidism. This CDR3 reads CASSVEEGAGYEQYF. The CDR3 coding sequence is TGTGCCAGCAGCGTAGAGGAGGGGGCGGGGTACGAGCAGTACTTC.